The 12 T cell receptor beta chains below come from one sample, sequenced in a study of blood T cells in healthy people across ages. It was with a sample-barcoded 5' primer and a J-beta primer mix that a second PCR of roughly 6 to 12 cycles was run. TCRdb fed the 5' RACE reads into MiXCR, producing one record per CDR3 protein. Seen here are about 580,000 distinct CDR3 sequences, under 55% observed once, and the top ten hold 20% to 25%. The material sequenced was blood. Every receptor here comes from a man older than 75 in good health.

The chain uses TRBV20-1 and TRBJ2-7; TRBD1 matches 9 bases. Trimming removed 3 bases from V and 5 bases from J; junction bases left unmatched: 8. CDR3 length: 14 residues. The germline V gene encodes CDR1 DFQATT and CDR2 SNEGSKA (reference sequence). CDR3 sequence: CSASGSDRGDEQYF. As DNA, the CDR3 is TGCAGTGCTAGTGGGTCGGACAGGGGCGACGAGCAGTACTTC.

This clonotype has just a few counts. The V call is TRBV7-3, the J call TRBJ2-1; 9 bases map to TRBD2. This CDR3 is built from 15 residues. Germline V CDR1 and CDR2: SGHTA, FQGTGA. The ends lost 2 bases at V and 4 bases at J; junction bases unmatched: 3. The CDR3 sequence is CASSLETSGYNEQFF. The CDR3 bases are TGTGCCAGCAGCTTAGAGACTAGCGGATACAATGAGCAGTTCTTC.

The chain links TRBV7-2 to TRBJ2-7; a weak D match, TRBD1 (6 bases). V shed 1 base and J shed 6 bases, with 13 bases lying between them. The germline V gene encodes CDR1 SGHTA and CDR2 FQGNSA. CDR3 length equals 14 residues. CDR3 region: CASSLGGRGVEQYF. CDR3 DNA: TGTGCCAGCAGCTTAGGTGGCAGGGGAGTCGAGCAGTACTTC.

V usage is TRBV20-1 and J usage is TRBJ1-2; D gene unclear. V was shortened by 0 bases and J by 2 bases, with 7 bases between the two germline ends. CDR1 and CDR2 from the germline V gene are DFQATT and SNEGSKA (reference sequence). CDR3 size: 13 residues. The CDR3 nucleotides are TGCAGTGCTAGAGAGGCGGTAAACTATGGCTACACCTTC. It specifies CSAREAVNYGYTF.

This chain joins TRBV20-1 and TRBJ2-1; 9 bases fit TRBD2. The CDR3 covers 14 residues. Losses at the gene ends were 6 bases for V and 4 bases for J; bases not matched to a gene: 7. The germline gives CDR1 DFQATT, CDR2 SNEGSKA (reference sequence). In nucleotides, the CDR3 is TGCAGTGCCCGAGCGGGGGGATTGTACAATGAGCAGTTCTTC. It encodes CSARAGGLYNEQFF.

V and J are TRBV3-1 and TRBJ2-7, with TRBD2 matching 8 bases. The CDR3 length is 15 residues. Losses at the gene ends were 1 base for V and 0 bases for J; bases not matched to a gene: 2. In germline, CDR1 is LGHDT, CDR2 YNNKEL (reference sequence). The CDR3 loop is CASSQGLATSYEQYF. The CDR3 DNA sequence: TGTGCCAGCAGCCAAGGACTAGCGACCTCCTACGAGCAGTACTTC.

This clonotype has a handful of counts. This chain uses TRBV7-2 with TRBJ2-3; D not resolved. The CDR3 runs 15 residues. V was shortened by 0 bases and J by 5 bases, with 12 bases between the two germline ends. Germline-derived CDR1 and CDR2 are SGHTA and FQGNSA. The CDR3 region has the DNA TGTGCCAGCAGCTTAGCTTTAGGGCCCATAGATACGCAGTATTTT. Its translation: CASSLALGPIDTQYF.

Remarks on this clonotype: It may be a read error: a sequence one base away is much more abundant. The genes are TRBV5-5 and TRBJ2-1, with D possibly called TRBD1 or TRBD2 (5 bases each). The closer fit of TRBJ2-7 to the DNA end suggests the J call may be wrong. Germline V gene data show CDR1 as SGHKS and CDR2 as YYEKEE (reference sequence). The CDR3 runs 15 residues. In DNA, the CDR3 is TGTGCCAGCAGCCGGGACGCGGCCTCCTACAATGAGCAGTACTTC. Its translation: CASSRDAASYNEQYF.

This clonotype appeared many times. The V call is TRBV20-1, the J call TRBJ2-1; either TRBD1 or TRBD2 may supply D (5 bases each). CDR1 DFQATT and CDR2 SNEGSKA come from the germline V gene (reference sequence). CDR3 length equals 14 residues. Trimming removed 5 bases from V and 6 bases from J, with 17 bases in between. The CDR3 loop reads CSAETTGTFNEQFF. As DNA, the CDR3 is TGCAGTGCTGAGACAACCGGGACCTTCAATGAGCAGTTCTTC.

The rearrangement uses TRBV6-1 and TRBJ2-1; maybe TRBD2 (6 bases). With 6 bases removed from V and 4 bases from J, the gap between germline ends came to 16 bases. The CDR3 has 15 amino acids. Germline V gene data show CDR1 as MNHNS and CDR2 as SASEGT. The CDR3 nucleotides read TGTGCCAGCAGGGATCCGGGACTTATTTACAATGAGCAGTTCTTC. This sequence encodes CASRDPGLIYNEQFF.

This clonotype has a count of ten or more. The chain joins TRBV6-6 to TRBJ2-7; tentative D call: TRBD2 (7 bases). CDR1 and CDR2 from the germline V gene are MNHNY and SVGAGI (reference sequence). V lost 2 bases, J lost 2 bases, and 13 bases lay in between. The CDR3 length is 15 residues. The chain's CDR3 is CASSYGGGGTYEQYF. The CDR3, as DNA: TGTGCCAGCAGTTACGGGGGAGGGGGGACCTACGAGCAGTACTTC.

V gene TRBV28 combines with J gene TRBJ1-1, with a tentative D call TRBD1 (6 bases). The germline V and J ends were trimmed by 10 bases and 3 bases, with 12 bases remaining between them. Germline-derived CDR1 and CDR2 are MDHEN and SYDVKM. The CDR3 loop spans 12 amino acids. The CDR3 sequence is CATTGSDTEAFF. The DNA for the CDR3 is TGTGCCACCACAGGGTCGGACACTGAAGCTTTCTTT.